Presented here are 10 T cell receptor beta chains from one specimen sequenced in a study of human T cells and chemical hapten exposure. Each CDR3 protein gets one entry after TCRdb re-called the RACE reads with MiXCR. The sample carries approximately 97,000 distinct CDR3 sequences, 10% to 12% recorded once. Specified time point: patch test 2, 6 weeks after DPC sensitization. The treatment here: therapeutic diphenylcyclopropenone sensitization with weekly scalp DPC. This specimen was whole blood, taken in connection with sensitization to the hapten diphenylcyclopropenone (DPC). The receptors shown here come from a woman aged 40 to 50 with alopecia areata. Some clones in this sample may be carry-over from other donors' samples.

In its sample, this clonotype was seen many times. The CDR3 is CSVQAGFNEQFF. The DNA of the CDR3 is TGCAGCGTTCAGGCCGGATTCAATGAGCAGTTCTTC. The chain carries TRBV29-1 and TRBJ2-1; D unresolved. Between the trimmed V and J ends, which lost 5 bases and 6 bases, there was a span of 11 bases. The germline V gene has CDR1 SQVTM and CDR2 ANQGSEA. The CDR3 length is 12 residues.

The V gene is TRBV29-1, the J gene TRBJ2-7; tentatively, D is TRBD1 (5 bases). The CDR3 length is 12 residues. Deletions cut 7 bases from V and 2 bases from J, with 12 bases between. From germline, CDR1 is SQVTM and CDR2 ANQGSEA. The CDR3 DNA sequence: TGCAGCGCCGGAGACAGTACCTACGAGCAGTACTTC. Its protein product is CSAGDSTYEQYF.

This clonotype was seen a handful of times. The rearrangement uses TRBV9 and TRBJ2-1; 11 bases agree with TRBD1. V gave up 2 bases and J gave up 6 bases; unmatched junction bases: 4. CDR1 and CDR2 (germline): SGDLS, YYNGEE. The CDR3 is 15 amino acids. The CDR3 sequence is CASSVWDRGVNEQFF. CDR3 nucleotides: TGTGCCAGCAGCGTTTGGGACAGGGGGGTCAATGAGCAGTTCTTC.

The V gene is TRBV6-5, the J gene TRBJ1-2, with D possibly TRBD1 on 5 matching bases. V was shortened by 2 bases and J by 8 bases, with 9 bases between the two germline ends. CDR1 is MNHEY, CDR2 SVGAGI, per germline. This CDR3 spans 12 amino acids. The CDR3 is CASSYGAGGYTF. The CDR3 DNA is TGTGCCAGCAGTTACGGGGCGGGCGGCTACACCTTC.

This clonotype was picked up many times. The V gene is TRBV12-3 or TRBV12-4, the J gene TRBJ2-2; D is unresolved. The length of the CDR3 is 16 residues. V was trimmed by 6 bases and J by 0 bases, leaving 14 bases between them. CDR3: CASRPSRAANTGELFF. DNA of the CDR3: TGTGCCAGCAGACCCTCCCGGGCAGCGAACACCGGGGAGCTGTTTTTT.

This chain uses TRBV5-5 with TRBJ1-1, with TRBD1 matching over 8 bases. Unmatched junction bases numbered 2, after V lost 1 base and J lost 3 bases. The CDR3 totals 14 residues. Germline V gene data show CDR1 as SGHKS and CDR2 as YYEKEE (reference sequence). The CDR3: CASSLNRGYTEAFF. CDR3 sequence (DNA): TGTGCCAGCAGCTTGAACAGGGGGTACACTGAAGCTTTCTTT.

The DNA of the CDR3 is TGCAGCGTTGAAGATCTGGGAAGAGGCCCTGAAGCTTTCTTT. Amino acids: CSVEDLGRGPEAFF. The chain has TRBV29-1 and TRBJ1-1, with no clear D. Germline CDR1 reads SQVTM; CDR2 reads ANQGSEA. V shed 0 bases and J shed 6 bases, with 14 bases lying between them. The CDR3 spans 14 residues.

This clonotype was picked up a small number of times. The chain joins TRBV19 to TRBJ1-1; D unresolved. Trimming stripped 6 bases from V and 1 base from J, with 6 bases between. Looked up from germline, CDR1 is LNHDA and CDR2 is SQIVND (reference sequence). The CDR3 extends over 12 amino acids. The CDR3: CASRDWNTEAFF. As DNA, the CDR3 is TGTGCCAGTAGGGACTGGAACACTGAAGCTTTCTTT.

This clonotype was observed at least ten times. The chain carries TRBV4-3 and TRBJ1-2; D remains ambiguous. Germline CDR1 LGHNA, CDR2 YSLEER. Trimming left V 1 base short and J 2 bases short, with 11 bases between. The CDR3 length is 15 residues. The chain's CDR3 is CASSQVVSLNYGYTF. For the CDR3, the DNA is TGCGCCAGCAGCCAAGTCGTCTCACTGAACTATGGCTACACCTTC.

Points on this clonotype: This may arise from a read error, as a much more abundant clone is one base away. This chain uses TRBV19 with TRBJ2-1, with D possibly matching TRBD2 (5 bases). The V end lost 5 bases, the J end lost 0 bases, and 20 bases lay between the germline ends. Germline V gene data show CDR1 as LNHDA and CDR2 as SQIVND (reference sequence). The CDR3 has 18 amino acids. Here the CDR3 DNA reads TGTGCCAGTAGTCGCTCCGGGATGCTGATCCGCTCCTACAATGAGCAGTTCTTC. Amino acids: CASSRSGMLIRSYNEQFF.